The 8 T cell receptor beta chains in this list originate from one sample, sequenced in a study of cytomegalovirus exposure and HLA in healthy donors. The PCR had 60 Vbeta and 13 Jbeta primers. Here immunoSEQ multiplex PCR was the method, and the copy in TCRdb shows in-frame clones only, minus some. The table shows 100,000 to 150,000 clones, with roughly 74% occurring only once. What was sequenced was PBMCs. The receptors were gathered from a woman in her 50s in good health and CMV-seropositive.

This rearrangement joins TRBV5-6 to TRBJ1-2; 7 nucleotides line up with TRBD1. Germline trimming cut 0 bases from V and 7 bases from J; bases unmatched to any gene: 9. Germline V gives CDR1 SGHDT, CDR2 YYEEEE. The CDR3 sequence is 15 residues long. The CDR3 region has the DNA TGTGCCAGCAGCTTGGCCTCTAGGGGGCGCGGTGGCTACACCTTC. Translated, it gives CASSLASRGRGGYTF.

The V and J genes are TRBV14 and TRBJ2-2; tentative D call: TRBD2 (5 bases). Germline V gene lookup returns CDR1 SGHDN and CDR2 FVKESK. V lost 0 bases to trimming and J lost 4 bases, with 12 bases between them. CDR3 length: 16 residues. This CDR3 reads CASSQEAGRLTGELFF. The DNA for the CDR3 is TGTGCCAGCAGCCAAGAGGCGGGTAGGCTCACCGGGGAGCTGTTTTTT.

Worth noting for this clone: This sample includes further DNA sequences coding for the same CDR3. The chain is built from TRBV19 and TRBJ1-2; 8 bases are a match to TRBD1. Germline V gives CDR1 LNHDA, CDR2 SQIVND (reference sequence). The CDR3 is 13 residues long. V lost 6 bases, J lost 4 bases, and 4 bases stayed unmatched. CDR3 loop: CASSRTGTYGYTF. For the CDR3, the DNA is TGTGCCAGTAGCCGGACAGGGACCTATGGCTACACCTTC.

This clone was recorded a few times. V usage is TRBV6-6 and J usage is TRBJ2-7, with D maybe TRBD1 (5 bases). Trimming removed 5 bases at V and 0 bases at J, with 11 bases between. The germline V gene encodes CDR1 MNHNY and CDR2 SVGAGI (reference sequence). The CDR3 loop spans 14 amino acids. The CDR3 loop is CASSIEDNSYEQYF. As DNA, the CDR3 is TGTGCCAGCAGTATCGAGGACAACTCCTACGAGCAGTACTTC.

This clone was counted between two and nine times. The chain has TRBV11-3 and TRBJ2-7; D unresolved. Germline loops: CDR1 SGHNT, CDR2 YENEEA. The CDR3 has 13 residues. V was pared by 1 base and J by 2 bases, with 6 bases between. CDR3 bases: TGTGCCAGCAGCTTAGCCCTAGCCTACGAGCAGTACTTC. Its protein product is CASSLALAYEQYF.

The rearrangement links TRBV7-2 to TRBJ2-5, with 7 bases that match TRBD2. CDR3 length equals 15 residues. V lost 1 base and J lost 7; bases outside the gene matches: 9. CDR1 and CDR2 from the germline V gene are SGHTA and FQGNSA. The DNA of the CDR3 is TGTGCCAGCAGCTTAGACAGCGGGACTCCGAGGACCCAGTACTTC. The encoded protein is CASSLDSGTPRTQYF.

This clone was counted a single time. This chain's CDR3 is CASSSTSAGNTIYF. The CDR3 nucleotides are TGTGCCAGCAGCTCCACCTCGGCTGGAAACACCATATATTTT. The V and J genes are TRBV7-9 and TRBJ1-3, with D hard to call. The germline V gene encodes CDR1 SEHNR and CDR2 FQNEAQ (reference sequence). The V end lost 4 bases, the J end lost 2 bases, and 9 bases lay between the germline ends. This CDR3 is 14 amino acids long.

The chain carries TRBV27 and TRBJ1-4; weak D call: TRBD1 (5 bases). The V end was cut by 5 bases, the J end by 7 bases, with 17 bases between. The CDR3 has 15 residues. Germline V gene data show CDR1 as MNHEY and CDR2 as SMNVEV (reference sequence). The CDR3 region is CASSQADGGGEKLFF. Written as DNA, the CDR3 is TGTGCCAGCAGTCAGGCGGACGGGGGGGGTGAAAAACTGTTTTTT.